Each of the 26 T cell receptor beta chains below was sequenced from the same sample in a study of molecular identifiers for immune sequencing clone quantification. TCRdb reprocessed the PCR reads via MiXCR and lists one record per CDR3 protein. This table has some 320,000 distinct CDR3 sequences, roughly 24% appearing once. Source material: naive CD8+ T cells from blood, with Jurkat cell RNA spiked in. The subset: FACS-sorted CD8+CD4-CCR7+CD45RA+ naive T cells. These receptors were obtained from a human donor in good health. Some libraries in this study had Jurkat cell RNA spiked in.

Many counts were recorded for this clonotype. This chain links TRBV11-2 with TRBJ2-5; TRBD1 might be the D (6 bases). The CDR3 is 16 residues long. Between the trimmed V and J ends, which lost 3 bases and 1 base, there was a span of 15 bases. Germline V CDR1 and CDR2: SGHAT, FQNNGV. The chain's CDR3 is CASSFLRTGFQETQYF. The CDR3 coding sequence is TGTGCCAGCAGCTTCCTGAGAACAGGGTTCCAAGAGACCCAGTACTTC.

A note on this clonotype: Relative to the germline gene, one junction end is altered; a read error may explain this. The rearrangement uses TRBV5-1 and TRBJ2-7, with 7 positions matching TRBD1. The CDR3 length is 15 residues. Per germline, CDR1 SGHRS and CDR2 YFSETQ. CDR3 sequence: CASSLAGQPAYEQCF. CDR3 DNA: TGCGCCAGCAGCTTGGCGGGACAGCCAGCCTACGAGCAGTGCTTC.

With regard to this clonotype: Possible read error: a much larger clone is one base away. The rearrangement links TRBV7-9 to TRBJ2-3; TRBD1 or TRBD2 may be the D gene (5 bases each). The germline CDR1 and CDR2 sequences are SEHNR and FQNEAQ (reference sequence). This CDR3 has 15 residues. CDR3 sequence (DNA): TGTGCCAGCAGCTTAGTCGTGGGGACCACAGATACGCGGTATTTT. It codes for CASSLVVGTTDTRYF.

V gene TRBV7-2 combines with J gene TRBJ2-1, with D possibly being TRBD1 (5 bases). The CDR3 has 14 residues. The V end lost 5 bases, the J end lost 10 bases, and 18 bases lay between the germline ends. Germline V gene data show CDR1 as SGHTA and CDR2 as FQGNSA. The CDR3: CASSRYIGSGEQFF. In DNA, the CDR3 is TGTGCCAGCAGCCGTTATATCGGGTCAGGGGAGCAGTTCTTC.

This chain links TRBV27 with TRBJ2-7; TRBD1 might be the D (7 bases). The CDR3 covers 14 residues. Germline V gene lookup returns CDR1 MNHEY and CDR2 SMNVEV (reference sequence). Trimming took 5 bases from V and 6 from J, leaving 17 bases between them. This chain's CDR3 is CASSPQGGEGEQYF. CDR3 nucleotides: TGTGCCAGCAGTCCCCAGGGGGGTGAGGGCGAGCAGTACTTC.

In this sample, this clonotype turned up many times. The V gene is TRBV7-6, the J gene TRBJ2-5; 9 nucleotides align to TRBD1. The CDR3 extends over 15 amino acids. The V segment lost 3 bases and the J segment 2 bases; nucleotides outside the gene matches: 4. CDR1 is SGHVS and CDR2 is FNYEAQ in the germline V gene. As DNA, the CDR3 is TGTGCCAGCAGCTTCTGGGACAGGGTACAAGAGACCCAGTACTTC. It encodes CASSFWDRVQETQYF.

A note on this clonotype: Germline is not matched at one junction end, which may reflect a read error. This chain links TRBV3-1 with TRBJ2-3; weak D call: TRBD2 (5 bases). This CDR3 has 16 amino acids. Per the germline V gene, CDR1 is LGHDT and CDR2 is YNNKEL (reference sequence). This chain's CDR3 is CASCQDVGSYTDAQYF. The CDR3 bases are TGTGCCAGCTGCCAAGATGTGGGGAGCTACACAGATGCGCAGTATTTT.

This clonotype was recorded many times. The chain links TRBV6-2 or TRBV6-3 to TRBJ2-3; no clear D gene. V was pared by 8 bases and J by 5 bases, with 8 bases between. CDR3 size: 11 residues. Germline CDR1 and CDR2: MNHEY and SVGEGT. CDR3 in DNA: TGTGCCAGCTCGAATGGAGATACGCAGTATTTT. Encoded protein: CASSNGDTQYF.

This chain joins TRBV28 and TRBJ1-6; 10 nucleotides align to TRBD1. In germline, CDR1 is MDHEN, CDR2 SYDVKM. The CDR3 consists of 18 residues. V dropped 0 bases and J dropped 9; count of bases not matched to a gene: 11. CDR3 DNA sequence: TGTGCCAGCAGTTTATGGCAGTCGACAGGGGGCTCCGGTTCACCCCTCCACTTT. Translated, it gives CASSLWQSTGGSGSPLHF.

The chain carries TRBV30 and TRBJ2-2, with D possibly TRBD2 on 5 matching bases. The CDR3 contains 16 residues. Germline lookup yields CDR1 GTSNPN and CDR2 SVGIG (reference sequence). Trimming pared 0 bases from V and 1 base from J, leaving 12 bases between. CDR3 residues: CAWSVLGGLNTGELFF. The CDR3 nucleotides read TGTGCCTGGAGTGTACTGGGCGGGCTGAACACCGGGGAGCTGTTTTTT.

The CDR3 sequence is CASSVSTDRLNTEAFF. In DNA, the CDR3 is TGTGCCAGCAGCGTAAGTACCGACCGGCTGAACACTGAAGCTTTCTTT. The V and J genes are TRBV9 and TRBJ1-1; D gene uncertain. The CDR3 sequence is 16 residues long. Germline assignment: CDR1 SGDLS and CDR2 YYNGEE. Trimming stripped 1 base from V and 0 bases from J, with 13 bases between.

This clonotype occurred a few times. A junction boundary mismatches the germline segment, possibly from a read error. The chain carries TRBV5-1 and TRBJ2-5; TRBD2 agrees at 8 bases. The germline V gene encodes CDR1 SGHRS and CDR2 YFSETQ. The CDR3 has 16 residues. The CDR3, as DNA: TGCGCCGGCAGTACAACGGGACTAGGCATCCAAGAGACCCAGTACTTC. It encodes CAGSTTGLGIQETQYF.

CDR3 coding DNA: TGTGCCAGCAGCCTCTCGGGACAGGGCCGTGACTACGAGCAGTACTTC. It yields the protein CASSLSGQGRDYEQYF. V gene TRBV7-9 combines with J gene TRBJ2-7; the match to TRBD1 covers 9 bases. This CDR3 has 16 amino acids. Germline V gene lookup returns CDR1 SEHNR and CDR2 FQNEAQ (reference sequence). V shed 5 bases and J 3 bases; nucleotides not matched to a gene: 11.

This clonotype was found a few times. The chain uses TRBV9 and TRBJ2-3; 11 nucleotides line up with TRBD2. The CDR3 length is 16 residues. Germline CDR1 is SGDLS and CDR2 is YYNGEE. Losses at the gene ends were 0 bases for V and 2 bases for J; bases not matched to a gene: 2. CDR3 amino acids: CASSVGLAGNTDTQYF. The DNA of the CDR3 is TGTGCCAGCAGCGTAGGACTAGCGGGAAACACAGATACGCAGTATTTT.

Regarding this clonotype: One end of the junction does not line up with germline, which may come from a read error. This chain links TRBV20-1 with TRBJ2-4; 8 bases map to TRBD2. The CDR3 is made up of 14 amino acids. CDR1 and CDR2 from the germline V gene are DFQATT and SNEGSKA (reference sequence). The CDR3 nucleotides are TGCAGTGCTAGAGAGGGACTAGGTATAAACATTCAGGACTTC. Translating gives CSAREGLGINIQDF.

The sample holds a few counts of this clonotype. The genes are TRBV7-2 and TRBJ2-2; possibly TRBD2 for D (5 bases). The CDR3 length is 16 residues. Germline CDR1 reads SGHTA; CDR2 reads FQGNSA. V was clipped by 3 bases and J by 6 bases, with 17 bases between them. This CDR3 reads CASSFWAGNGAGELFF. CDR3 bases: TGTGCCAGCAGCTTCTGGGCCGGGAATGGCGCCGGGGAGCTGTTTTTT.

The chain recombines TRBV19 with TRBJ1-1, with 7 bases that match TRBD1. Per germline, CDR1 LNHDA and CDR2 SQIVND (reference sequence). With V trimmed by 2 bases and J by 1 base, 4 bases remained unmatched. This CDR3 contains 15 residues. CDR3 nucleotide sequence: TGTGCCAGTAGTATAACAGGGGCTACGAACACTGAAGCTTTCTTT. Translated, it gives CASSITGATNTEAFF.

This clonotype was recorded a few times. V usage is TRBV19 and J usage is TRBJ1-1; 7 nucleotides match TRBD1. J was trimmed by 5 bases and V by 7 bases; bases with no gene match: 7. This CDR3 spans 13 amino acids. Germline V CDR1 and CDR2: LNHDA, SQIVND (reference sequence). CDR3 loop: CASIDRASTEAFF. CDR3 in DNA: TGTGCCAGTATTGACAGGGCTTCTACTGAAGCTTTCTTT.

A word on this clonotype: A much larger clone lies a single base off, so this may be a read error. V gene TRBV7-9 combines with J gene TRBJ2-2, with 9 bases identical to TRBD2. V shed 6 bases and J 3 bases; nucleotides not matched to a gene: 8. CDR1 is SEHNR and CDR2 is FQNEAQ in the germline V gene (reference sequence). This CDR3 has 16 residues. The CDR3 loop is CASRHPSGDHTGELFF. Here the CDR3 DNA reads TGTGCCAGCAGGCACCCTAGCGGGGATCACACCGGGGAGCTGTTTTTT.

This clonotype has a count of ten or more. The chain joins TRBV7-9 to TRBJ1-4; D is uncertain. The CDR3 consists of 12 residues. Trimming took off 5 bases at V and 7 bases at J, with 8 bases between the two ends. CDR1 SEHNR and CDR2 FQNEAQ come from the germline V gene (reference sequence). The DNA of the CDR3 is TGTGCCAGCAGCCCTCAGCCTGAAAAACTGTTTTTT. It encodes CASSPQPEKLFF.

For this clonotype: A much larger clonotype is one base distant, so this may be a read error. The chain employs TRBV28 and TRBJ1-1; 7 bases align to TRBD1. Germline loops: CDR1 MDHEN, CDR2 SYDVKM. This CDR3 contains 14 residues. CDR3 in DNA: TGTCCCAGCAGTTTACAGGGGATGAACACTGAAGCTTTCTTT. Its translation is CPSSLQGMNTEAFF.

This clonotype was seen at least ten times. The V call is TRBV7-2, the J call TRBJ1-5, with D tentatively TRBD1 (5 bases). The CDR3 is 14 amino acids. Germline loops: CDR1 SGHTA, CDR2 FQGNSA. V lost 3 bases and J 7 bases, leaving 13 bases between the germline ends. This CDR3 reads CASSFSGIGQPQHF. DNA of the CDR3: TGTGCCAGCAGCTTCTCAGGGATCGGCCAGCCCCAGCATTTT.

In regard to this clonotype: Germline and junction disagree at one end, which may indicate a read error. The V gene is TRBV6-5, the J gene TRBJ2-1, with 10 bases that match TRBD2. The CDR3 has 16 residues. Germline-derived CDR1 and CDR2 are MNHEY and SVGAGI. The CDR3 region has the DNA TGTGCCAGCAGTTACCTGGCTAGCGGGAGTTACAGTGAGCAGTTCTTC. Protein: CASSYLASGSYSEQFF.

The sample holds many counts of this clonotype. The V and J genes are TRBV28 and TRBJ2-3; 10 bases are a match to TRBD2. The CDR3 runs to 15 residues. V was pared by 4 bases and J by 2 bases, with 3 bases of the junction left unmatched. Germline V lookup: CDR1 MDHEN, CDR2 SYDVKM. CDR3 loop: CASSSTSGVTDTQYF. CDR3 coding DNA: TGTGCCAGCAGTTCCACTAGCGGGGTCACAGATACGCAGTATTTT.

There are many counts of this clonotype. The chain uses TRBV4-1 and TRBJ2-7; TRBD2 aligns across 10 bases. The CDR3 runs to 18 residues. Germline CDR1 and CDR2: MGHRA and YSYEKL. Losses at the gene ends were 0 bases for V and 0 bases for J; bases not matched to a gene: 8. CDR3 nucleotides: TGCGCCAGCAGCCAAGAACCGAGCGGGAGGGTCTTCTCCTACGAGCAGTACTTC. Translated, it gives CASSQEPSGRVFSYEQYF.

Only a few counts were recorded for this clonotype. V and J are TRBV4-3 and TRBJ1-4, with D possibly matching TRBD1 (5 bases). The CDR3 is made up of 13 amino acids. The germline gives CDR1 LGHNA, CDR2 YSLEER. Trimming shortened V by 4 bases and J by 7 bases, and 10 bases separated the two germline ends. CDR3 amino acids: CASSPGTGEKLFF. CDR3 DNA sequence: TGCGCCAGCAGCCCGGGGACCGGTGAAAAACTGTTTTTT.